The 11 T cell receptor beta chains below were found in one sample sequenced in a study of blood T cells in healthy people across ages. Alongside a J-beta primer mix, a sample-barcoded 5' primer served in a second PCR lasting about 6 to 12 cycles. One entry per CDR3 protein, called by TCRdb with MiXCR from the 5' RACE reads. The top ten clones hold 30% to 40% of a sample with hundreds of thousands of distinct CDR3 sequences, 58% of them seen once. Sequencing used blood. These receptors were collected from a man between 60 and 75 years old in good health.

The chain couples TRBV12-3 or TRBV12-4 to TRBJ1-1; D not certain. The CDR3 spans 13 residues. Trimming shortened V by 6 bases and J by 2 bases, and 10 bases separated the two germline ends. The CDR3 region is CASSEGRNTEAFF. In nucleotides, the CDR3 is TGTGCCAGCAGCGAAGGGCGAAACACTGAAGCTTTCTTT.

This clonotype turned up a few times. CDR3 loop: CASSPSVSYNEQFF. The CDR3 nucleotides read TGTGCCAGCTCACCTAGCGTCTCCTACAATGAGCAGTTCTTC. The chain links TRBV18 to TRBJ2-1, with D possibly being TRBD2 (5 bases). The germline CDR1 and CDR2 sequences are KGHSH and LQKENI. The germline V and J ends were trimmed by 3 bases and 0 bases, with 6 bases remaining between them. The CDR3 contains 14 residues.

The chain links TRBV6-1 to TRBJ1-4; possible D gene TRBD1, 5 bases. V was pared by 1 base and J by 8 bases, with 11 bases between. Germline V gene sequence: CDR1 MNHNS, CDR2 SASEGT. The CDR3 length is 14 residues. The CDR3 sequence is CASSEGGAGEKLFF. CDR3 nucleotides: TGTGCCAGCAGTGAAGGGGGCGCTGGGGAAAAACTGTTTTTT.

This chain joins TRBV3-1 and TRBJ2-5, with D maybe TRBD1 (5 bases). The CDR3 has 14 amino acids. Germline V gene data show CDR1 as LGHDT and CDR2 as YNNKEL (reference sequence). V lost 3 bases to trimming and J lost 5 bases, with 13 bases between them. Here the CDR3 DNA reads TGTGCCAGCAGCCAGCAGGGCCGTGTGGAGACCCAGTACTTC. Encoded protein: CASSQQGRVETQYF.

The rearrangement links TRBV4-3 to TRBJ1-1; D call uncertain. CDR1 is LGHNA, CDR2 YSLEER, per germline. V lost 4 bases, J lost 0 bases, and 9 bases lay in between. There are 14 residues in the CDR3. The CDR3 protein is CASSRVELNTEAFF. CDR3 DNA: TGCGCCAGCAGCCGGGTGGAATTGAACACTGAAGCTTTCTTT.

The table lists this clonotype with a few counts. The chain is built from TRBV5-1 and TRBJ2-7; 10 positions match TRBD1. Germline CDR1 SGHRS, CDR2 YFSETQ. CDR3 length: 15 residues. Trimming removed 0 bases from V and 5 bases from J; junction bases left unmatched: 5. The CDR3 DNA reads TGCGCCAGCAGCTTGGAGGGGACAGGGGTTGACGAGCAGTACTTC. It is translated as CASSLEGTGVDEQYF.

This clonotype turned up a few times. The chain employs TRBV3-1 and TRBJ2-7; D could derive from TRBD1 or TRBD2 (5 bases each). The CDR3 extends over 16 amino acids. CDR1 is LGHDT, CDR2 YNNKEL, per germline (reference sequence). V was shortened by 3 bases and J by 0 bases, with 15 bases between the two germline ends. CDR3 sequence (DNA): TGTGCCAGCAGCCATATAATGGGTGGGGGCTCCTACGAGCAGTACTTC. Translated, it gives CASSHIMGGGSYEQYF.

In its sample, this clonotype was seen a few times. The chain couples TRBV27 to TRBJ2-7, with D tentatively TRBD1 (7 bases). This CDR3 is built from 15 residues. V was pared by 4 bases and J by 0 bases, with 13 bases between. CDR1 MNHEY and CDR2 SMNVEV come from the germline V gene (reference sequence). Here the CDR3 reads CASSSGGLPSYEQYF. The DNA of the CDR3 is TGTGCCAGCAGTTCAGGGGGGCTTCCCTCCTACGAGCAGTACTTC.

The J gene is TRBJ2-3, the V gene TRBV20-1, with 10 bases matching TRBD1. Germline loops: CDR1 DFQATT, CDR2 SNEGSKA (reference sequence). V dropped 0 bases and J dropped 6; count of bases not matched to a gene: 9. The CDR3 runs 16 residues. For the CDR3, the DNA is TGCAGTGCTAGAGATCGGGGACAGGGGAGGAGGGATACGCAGTATTTT. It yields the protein CSARDRGQGRRDTQYF.

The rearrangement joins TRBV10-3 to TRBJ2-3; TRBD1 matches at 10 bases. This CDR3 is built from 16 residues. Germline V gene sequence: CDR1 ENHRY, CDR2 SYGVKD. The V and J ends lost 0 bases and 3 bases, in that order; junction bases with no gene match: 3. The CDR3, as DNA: TGTGCCATCAGTGAGTCTCGGACAGGGGGGACAGATACGCAGTATTTT. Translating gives CAISESRTGGTDTQYF.

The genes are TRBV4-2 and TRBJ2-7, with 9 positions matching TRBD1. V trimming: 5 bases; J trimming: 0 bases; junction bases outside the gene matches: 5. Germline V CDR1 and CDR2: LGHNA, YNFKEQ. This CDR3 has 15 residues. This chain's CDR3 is CASSTLDRGSYEQYF. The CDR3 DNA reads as TGTGCCAGCAGCACCTTGGACAGGGGCTCCTACGAGCAGTACTTC.